The rows below give T cell receptor beta chains drawn from one sample of a study of monozygotic twins with cystic fibrosis. The table came from immunoSEQ multiplex PCR; TCRdb's copy has only in-frame clones and leaves some out. The data contain 30,000 to 35,000 clones, around 96% of them singletons. The sequencing sample was made of blood. Receptors originate from a girl aged 2 to 9 with cystic fibrosis. Each CDR3 is given with its conserved first and last residue. The D gene is left open where the match is weak. Clone size appears in some rows only: once, few, many, or a class for an expanded clone.

d_call	clone_size	v_call	j_call	cdr3_aa	cdr3_nt
NA	NA	TRBV15	TRBJ2-2	CATSRARSGELFF	TGTGCCACCAGCAGAGCCAGGTCCGGGGAGCTGTTTTTT
NA	NA	TRBV18	TRBJ2-7	CASSPPEVYEQYF	TGTGCCAGCTCACCGCCGGAAGTCTACGAGCAGTACTTC
TRBD2	NA	TRBV27	TRBJ2-1	CASKTGGFEQFF	TGTGCCAGCAAAACGGGGGGGTTTGAGCAGTTCTTC
TRBD2	NA	TRBV13	TRBJ2-3	CASSLRASGSTDTQYF	TGTGCCAGCAGCTTAAGGGCTAGCGGTAGCACAGATACGCAGTATTTT
NA	NA	TRBV6-1	TRBJ2-7	CASGGQPAYEQYF	TGTGCCAGCGGAGGACAGCCAGCCTACGAGCAGTACTTC
NA	NA	TRBV6-1	TRBJ1-6	CASSEKEPLINSPLHF	TGTGCCAGCAGTGAAAAGGAGCCCTTAATCAATTCACCCCTCCACTTT
NA	once	TRBV19	TRBJ1-5	CASSTTTGSNQPQHF	TGTGCCAGTAGCACTACGACAGGTTCGAATCAGCCCCAGCATTTT
TRBD1	NA	TRBV19	TRBJ1-5	CASSIPGTDYSNQPQHF	TGTGCCAGTAGTATACCCGGGACAGATTATAGCAATCAGCCCCAGCATTTT
NA	NA	TRBV5-1	TRBJ2-7	CARRIPLPHYEQYF	TGCGCCAGAAGAATACCTCTCCCCCACTACGAGCAGTACTTC
TRBD1	once	TRBV5-1	TRBJ1-3	CASSLGGQGENTIYF	TGCGCCAGCAGCTTGGGGGGACAGGGAGAAAACACCATATATTTT
TRBD1	NA	TRBV29-1	TRBJ1-1	CSVEAADRVTEAFF	TGCAGCGTTGAAGCAGCGGACAGGGTCACTGAAGCTTTCTTT
NA	NA	TRBV19	TRBJ1-1	CASSIGGGTEAFF	TGTGCCAGTAGTATTGGGGGAGGGACTGAAGCTTTCTTT
NA	once	TRBV25-1	TRBJ2-1	CASSEGGGAYNEQFF	TGTGCCAGCAGTGAGGGCGGTGGGGCCTACAATGAGCAGTTCTTC
NA	NA	TRBV6-1	TRBJ1-1	CASSEAKGGEAFF	TGTGCCAGCAGTGAAGCAAAGGGGGGAGAAGCTTTCTTT
TRBD2	NA	TRBV5-5	TRBJ2-7	CASSWTSGSYEQYF	TGTGCCAGCAGCTGGACTAGCGGCTCCTACGAGCAGTACTTC
NA	NA	TRBV5-6	TRBJ1-1	CASSWGNTEAFF	TGTGCCAGCAGCTGGGGGAACACTGAAGCTTTCTTT
NA	NA	TRBV13	TRBJ1-1	CASSLGEGMNTEAFF	TGTGCCAGCAGCTTAGGCGAGGGTATGAACACTGAAGCTTTCTTT
NA	NA	TRBV7-8	TRBJ1-5	CASSPVGMTAQPQHF	TGTGCCAGCAGCCCGGTCGGGATGACAGCTCAGCCCCAGCATTTT
TRBD1	NA	TRBV7-9	TRBJ1-2	CASSSTVRGNYGYTF	TGTGCCAGCAGCTCGACCGTCAGGGGGAACTATGGCTACACCTTC
NA	NA	TRBV30	TRBJ1-2	CAFYRVGDGYTF	TGTGCCTTCTACAGGGTTGGTGATGGCTACACCTTC
TRBD1	NA	TRBV19	TRBJ1-3	CASSLGQVAGTIYF	TGTGCCAGTAGTCTCGGACAGGTCGCGGGGACCATATATTTT
NA	NA	TRBV18	TRBJ1-1	CASSPRLDGNTEAFF	TGTGCCAGCTCACCCCGCCTGGACGGTAACACTGAAGCTTTCTTT
NA	once	TRBV6-5	TRBJ2-7	CASSYRGFDEQYF	TGTGCCAGCAGTTACAGGGGTTTCGACGAGCAGTACTTC
NA	NA	TRBV5-1	TRBJ2-7	CASSLEGLPTEQYF	TGCGCCAGCAGCTTGGAAGGACTCCCAACCGAGCAGTACTTC
TRBD2	NA	TRBV19	TRBJ2-1	CASSETAGGYNEQFF	TGTGCCAGTAGTGAGACAGCGGGAGGGTACAATGAGCAGTTCTTC
NA	NA	TRBV7-8	TRBJ1-2	CASSLYGAREHYGYTF	TGTGCCAGCAGCCTCTACGGGGCGCGGGAACACTATGGCTACACCTTC